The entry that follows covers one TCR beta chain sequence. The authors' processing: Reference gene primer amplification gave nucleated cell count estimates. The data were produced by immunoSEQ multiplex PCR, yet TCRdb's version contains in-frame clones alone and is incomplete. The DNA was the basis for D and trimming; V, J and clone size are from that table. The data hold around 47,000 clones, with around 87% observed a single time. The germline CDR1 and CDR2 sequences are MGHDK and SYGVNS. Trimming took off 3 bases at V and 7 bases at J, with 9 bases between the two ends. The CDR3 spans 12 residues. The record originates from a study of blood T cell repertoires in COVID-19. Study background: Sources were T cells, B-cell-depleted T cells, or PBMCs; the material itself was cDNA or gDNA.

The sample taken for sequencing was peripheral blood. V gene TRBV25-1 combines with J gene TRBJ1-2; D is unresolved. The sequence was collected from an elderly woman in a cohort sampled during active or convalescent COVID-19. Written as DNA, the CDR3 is TGTGCCAGCAGTGATCTTTTCCGTGGCTACACCTTC. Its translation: CASSDLFRGYTF.